This T cell receptor (beta chain) came from a study of blood T cell repertoires in COVID-19. Study at large: Donors in the United States, Italy and Spain gave samples during acute or convalescent COVID-19. The cDNA or gDNA used as material had been derived from T cells, B-cell-depleted T cells, or PBMCs.

Germline CDR1 and CDR2: SQVTM and ANQGSEA. The CDR3 loop spans 14 amino acids. Trimming cost V 3 bases and J 4 bases; bases outside gene matches: 5. Study processing details: Cell counts per sample came from amplifying reference gene primers. Produced via immunoSEQ multiplex PCR; TCRdb's table is partial and in-frame only. That table gives V, J and clone size, and the DNA gave D and trimming. The sample shows about 170,000 clones, 70% to 90% of them seen only once. This receptor was identified in a man between 40 and 49 years old who had recovered from COVID-19. The sequencing input was peripheral blood. The chain links TRBV29-1 to TRBJ1-3; 8 nucleotides match TRBD1. CDR3 amino acids: CSVEDRARGNTIYF. The CDR3 DNA reads TGCAGCGTTGAGGACAGGGCTAGAGGAAACACCATATATTTT.